These 7 T cell receptor beta chains came from one sample sequenced in a study of early T cells in non-severe SARS-CoV-2 infection. TCRdb fed the 5' RACE reads into MiXCR, producing one record per CDR3 protein. The table shows under 45,000 distinct CDR3 sequences, with 9.5% to 13% occurring only once. The sample was whole blood. Every receptor here comes from an adult who was a healthcare worker with PCR-confirmed SARS-CoV-2 infection or an uninfected control (not recorded which).

This clonotype was observed many times. This chain joins TRBV29-1 and TRBJ1-2, with 9 bases fitting TRBD1. The junction had 5 bases not matched to a gene; V was cut back by 7 bases and J by 5 bases. Germline V gene sequence: CDR1 SQVTM, CDR2 ANQGSEA. CDR3 length: 12 residues. The DNA for the CDR3 is TGCAGCGGGGGACAGGGTTTGTATGGCTACACCTTC. Its protein is CSGGQGLYGYTF.

This clonotype showed up just a few times. Mismatch with germline at one junction end may stem from a read error. V gene TRBV7-7 combines with J gene TRBJ2-2; TRBD2 might be the D (6 bases). The length of the CDR3 is 13 residues. Germline CDR1 reads SSHAT; CDR2 reads FNYEAQ (reference sequence). The CDR3 here is CASSLAAEGELFF. CDR3 coding DNA: TGTGCTAGCAGCTTAGCGGCGGAGGGAGAGCTGTTTTTT.

This clonotype was detected a few times. The CDR3 loop reads CASSQTGPNEKLFF. The CDR3 DNA reads as TGTGCCAGTAGTCAGACAGGCCCTAATGAAAAACTGTTTTTT. V gene TRBV19 combines with J gene TRBJ1-4; tentatively, D is TRBD1 (6 bases). This CDR3 is 14 amino acids long. CDR1 is LNHDA, CDR2 SQIVND, per germline (reference sequence). V was trimmed by 5 bases and J by 3 bases, leaving 10 bases between them.

This clonotype occurred a few times. The rearrangement joins TRBV11-3 to TRBJ2-7; D may be TRBD1 (6 bases). Trimming pared 3 bases from V and 5 bases from J, leaving 26 bases between. Germline V gives CDR1 SGHNT, CDR2 YENEEA. The CDR3 is 18 amino acids. Here the CDR3 DNA reads TGTGCCAGCAGCTTTAAGAGGACAGTCAATCTAGAGTGCGACGAGCAGTACTTC. Its protein is CASSFKRTVNLECDEQYF.

V is TRBV10-3 and J is TRBJ1-4; no firm D call. The CDR3 runs to 14 residues. Germline V lookup: CDR1 ENHRY, CDR2 SYGVKD. Deletions cut 3 bases from V and 8 bases from J, with 13 bases between. The CDR3 region has the DNA TGTGCCATCAGTGAATCCGGGCCGAAGGAAAAACTGTTTTTT. This translates into CAISESGPKEKLFF.

The V gene is TRBV3-1, the J gene TRBJ1-1; TRBD1 is a possible D gene (5 bases). Germline CDR1 and CDR2: LGHDT and YNNKEL (reference sequence). V lost 0 bases and J 0 bases, leaving 8 bases between the germline ends. The CDR3 spans 15 residues. In DNA form, the CDR3 reads TGTGCCAGCAGCCAAGAGACAGAGCTGAACACTGAAGCTTTCTTT. Translation: CASSQETELNTEAFF.

With respect to this clonotype: A clone one base away is much larger, so this may be a read error. This chain uses TRBV6-2 or TRBV6-3 with TRBJ2-7; 9 nucleotides agree with TRBD1. V lost 0 bases, J lost 4 bases, and 7 bases stayed unmatched. The CDR3 has 16 amino acids. Germline V gives CDR1 MNHEY, CDR2 SVGEGT. This CDR3 reads CASSYSSRQGEYEQYF. CDR3 bases: TGTGCCAGCAGTTACTCGTCTCGACAGGGGGAGTACGAGCAGTACTTC.